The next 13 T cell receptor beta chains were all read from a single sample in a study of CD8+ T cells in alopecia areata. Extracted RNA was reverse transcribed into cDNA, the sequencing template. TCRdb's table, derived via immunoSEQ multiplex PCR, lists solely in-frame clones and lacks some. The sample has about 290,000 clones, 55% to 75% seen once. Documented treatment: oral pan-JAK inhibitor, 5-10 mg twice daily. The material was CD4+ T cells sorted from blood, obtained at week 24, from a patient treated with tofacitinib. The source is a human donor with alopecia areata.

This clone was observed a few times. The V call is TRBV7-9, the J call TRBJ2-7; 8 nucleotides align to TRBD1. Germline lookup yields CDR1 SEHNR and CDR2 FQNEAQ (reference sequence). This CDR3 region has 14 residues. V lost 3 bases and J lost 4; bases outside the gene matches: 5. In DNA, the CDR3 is TGTGCCAGCAGCTTCCAGGGGGCTTCGTACGAGCAGTACTTC. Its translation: CASSFQGASYEQYF.

The CDR3 spells CASRNSYTQYF. In nucleotides, the CDR3 is TGTGCCAGCAGGAACAGCTATACGCAGTATTTT. This chain links TRBV28 with TRBJ2-3, with unresolved D. The ends were cut back, 6 bases at V and 7 bases at J, with 8 bases in the middle. CDR1 is MDHEN, CDR2 SYDVKM, per germline. The CDR3 has 11 amino acids.

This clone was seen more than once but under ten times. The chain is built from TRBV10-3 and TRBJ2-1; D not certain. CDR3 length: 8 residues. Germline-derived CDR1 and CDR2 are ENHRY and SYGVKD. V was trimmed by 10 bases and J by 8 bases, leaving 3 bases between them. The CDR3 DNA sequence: TGTGCCACCGATGAGCAGTTCTTC. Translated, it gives CATDEQFF.

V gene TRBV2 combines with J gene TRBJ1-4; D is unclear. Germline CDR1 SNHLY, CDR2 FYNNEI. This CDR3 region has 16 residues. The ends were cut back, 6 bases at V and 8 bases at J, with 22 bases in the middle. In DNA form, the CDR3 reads TGTGCCAGCAGCCTACAGCCACAAGGTTTAGAGGAAAAACTGTTTTTT. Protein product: CASSLQPQGLEEKLFF.

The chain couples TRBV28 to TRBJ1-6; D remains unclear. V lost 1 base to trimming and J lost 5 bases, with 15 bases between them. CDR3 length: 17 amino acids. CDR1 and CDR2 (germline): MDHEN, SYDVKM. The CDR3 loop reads CASSLFHMRANNSPLHF. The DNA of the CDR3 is TGTGCCAGCAGTTTATTCCACATGAGGGCGAATAATTCACCCCTCCACTTT.

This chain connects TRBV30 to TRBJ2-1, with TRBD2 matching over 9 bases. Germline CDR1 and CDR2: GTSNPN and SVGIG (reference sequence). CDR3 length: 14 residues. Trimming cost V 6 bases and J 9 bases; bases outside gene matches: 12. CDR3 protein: CACPLAGSDSEQFF. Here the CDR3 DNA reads TGTGCCTGTCCTCTAGCGGGGTCCGACAGTGAGCAGTTCTTC.

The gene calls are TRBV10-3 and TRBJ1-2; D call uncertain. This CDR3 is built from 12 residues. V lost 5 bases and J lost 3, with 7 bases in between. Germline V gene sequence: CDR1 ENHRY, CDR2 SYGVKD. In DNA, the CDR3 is TGTGCCATCAGTCCCGGAGACTATGGCTACACCTTC. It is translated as CAISPGDYGYTF.

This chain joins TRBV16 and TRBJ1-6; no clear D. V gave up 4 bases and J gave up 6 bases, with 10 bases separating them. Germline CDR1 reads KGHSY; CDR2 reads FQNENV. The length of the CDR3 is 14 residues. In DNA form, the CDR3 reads TGTGCCAGCAGCCGGGCTGTGGGTAATTCACCCCTCCACTTT. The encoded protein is CASSRAVGNSPLHF.

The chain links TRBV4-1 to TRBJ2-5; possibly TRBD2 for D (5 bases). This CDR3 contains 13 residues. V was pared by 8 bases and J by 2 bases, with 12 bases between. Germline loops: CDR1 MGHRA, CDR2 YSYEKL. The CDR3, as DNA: TGCGCCAGCGCGGGCTCGGATCAAGAGACCCAGTACTTC. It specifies CASAGSDQETQYF.

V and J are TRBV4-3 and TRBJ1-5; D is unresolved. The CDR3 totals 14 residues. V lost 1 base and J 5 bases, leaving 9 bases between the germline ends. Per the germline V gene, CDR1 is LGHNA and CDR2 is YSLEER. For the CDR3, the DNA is TGCGCCAGCAGCCAAGTTTGGCGGGATCAGCCCCAGCATTTT. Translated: CASSQVWRDQPQHF.

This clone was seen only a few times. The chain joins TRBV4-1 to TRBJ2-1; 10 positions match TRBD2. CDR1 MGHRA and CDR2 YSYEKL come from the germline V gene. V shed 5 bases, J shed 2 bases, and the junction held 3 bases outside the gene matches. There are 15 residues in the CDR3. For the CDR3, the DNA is TGCGCCAGCAGCAGCGGGGGGGCCGCCTACAATGAGCAGTTCTTC. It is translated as CASSSGGAAYNEQFF.

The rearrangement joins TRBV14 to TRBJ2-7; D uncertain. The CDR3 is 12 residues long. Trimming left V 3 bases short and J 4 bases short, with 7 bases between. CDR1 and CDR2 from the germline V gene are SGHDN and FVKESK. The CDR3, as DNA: TGTGCCAGCAGCCAGACCTTTTACGAGCAGTACTTC. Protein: CASSQTFYEQYF.

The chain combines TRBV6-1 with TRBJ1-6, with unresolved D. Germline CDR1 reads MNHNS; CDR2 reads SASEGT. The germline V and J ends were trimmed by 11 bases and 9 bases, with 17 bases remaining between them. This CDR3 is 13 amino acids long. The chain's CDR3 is CALQGLPGSPLHF. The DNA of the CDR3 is TGTGCCCTCCAAGGACTTCCCGGTTCACCCCTCCACTTT.